Shown below are 13 T cell receptor beta chains from a single sample sequenced in a study of CD4 T cell repertoires in COVID-19 (dated by TCRdb to the early 2020s). The sample's time point, from its label and the paper: sample from a COVID-19-recovered individual after infection. Library prep was done by the immunoSEQ multiplex PCR assay. This immuneACCESS table, as held by TCRdb, lists in-frame sequences with V and J called but not all clones. Of the missing ones, under half trace to an unresolved V gene in checked studies; the others have no known cause. The sample data list 65,000 to 95,000 clones, and about four fifths of these were observed just once. The leading ten clones occupy roughly 0.6% of the sample. This specimen consisted of CD4+ T cells from peripheral blood, obtained after recovery from COVID-19. These receptors were collected from a human donor who had COVID-19.

This clone was observed a handful of times. V usage is TRBV11-2 and J usage is TRBJ1-1; D ambiguous. V lost 2 bases to trimming and J lost 2 bases, with 12 bases between them. In germline, CDR1 is SGHAT, CDR2 FQNNGV. This CDR3 has 15 amino acids. CDR3 amino acids: CASSLSWEPNTEAFF. In nucleotides, the CDR3 is TGTGCCAGCAGCTTAAGTTGGGAGCCTAACACTGAAGCTTTCTTT.

About this clone itself: Other DNA sequences from this sample encode an identical CDR3 as well. This rearrangement joins TRBV5-1 to TRBJ1-2, with D perhaps matching TRBD1 (6 bases). Deletions cut 0 bases from V and 3 bases from J, with 6 bases between. This CDR3 has 13 amino acids. Germline values: CDR1 SGHRS, CDR2 YFSETQ. The CDR3 here is CASSLGTDYGYTF. The CDR3 DNA follows: TGCGCCAGCAGCTTGGGGACAGACTATGGCTACACCTTC.

The V call is TRBV27, the J call TRBJ2-2, with D possibly being TRBD2 (6 bases). CDR3 length equals 15 residues. V dropped 7 bases and J dropped 1 base, with 13 bases sitting between them. CDR1 is MNHEY and CDR2 is SMNVEV in the germline V gene (reference sequence). CDR3: CASTLSGLNTGELFF. CDR3 in DNA: TGTGCCAGCACCCTTAGCGGTTTGAACACCGGGGAGCTGTTTTTT.

The count of this clone is one. This rearrangement joins TRBV7-2 to TRBJ2-7; D call uncertain. The CDR3 has 15 residues. The germline V gene encodes CDR1 SGHTA and CDR2 FQGNSA. V lost 5 bases and J lost 2, with 16 bases in between. The CDR3 DNA reads TGTGCCAGCAGCCCATCTGCCGCGTCCACCTACGAGCAGTACTTC. Translating it yields CASSPSAASTYEQYF.

The chain is built from TRBV7-8 and TRBJ2-3; D not certain. Per germline, CDR1 SGHVS and CDR2 FQNEAQ. V dropped 0 bases and J dropped 2 bases, with 3 bases sitting between them. CDR3 length equals 13 residues. CDR3 protein: CASSLAFTDTQYF. As DNA, the CDR3 is TGTGCCAGCAGCTTAGCGTTCACAGATACGCAGTATTTT.

The CDR3 nucleotides are TGTGCCAGCAGTTACTCATCGTGGGACTCTGGAAACACCATATATTTT. Residues: CASSYSSWDSGNTIYF. The chain links TRBV6-5 to TRBJ1-3; D unresolved. Per the germline V gene, CDR1 is MNHEY and CDR2 is SVGAGI. The CDR3 runs to 16 residues. V lost 0 bases and J 0 bases, leaving 9 bases between the germline ends.

The CDR3 spells CASYGQGNQPQHF. In DNA, the CDR3 is TGTGCCAGCTACGGGCAGGGAAATCAGCCCCAGCATTTT. This chain links TRBV28 with TRBJ1-5; D is perhaps TRBD1 (5 bases). CDR3 length: 13 amino acids. CDR1 is MDHEN and CDR2 is SYDVKM in the germline V gene. V lost 8 bases and J lost 4, with 12 bases in between.

The CDR3 sequence is CASSPRTSGGKDEQFF. The CDR3 DNA reads TGTGCCAGCTCACCCCGCACTAGCGGGGGAAAGGATGAGCAGTTCTTC. The V gene is TRBV18, the J gene TRBJ2-1; 11 positions match TRBD2. The CDR3 totals 16 residues. From germline, CDR1 is KGHSH and CDR2 LQKENI. V gave up 3 bases and J gave up 8 bases; unmatched junction bases: 9. Drawing the rest from reference TRBV18 and TRBJ2-1, the complete variable domain is NAGVMQNPRHLVRRRGQEARLRCSPMKGHSHVYWYRQLPEEGLKFMVYLQKENIIDESGMPKERFSAEFPKEGPSILRIQQVVRGDSAAYFCASSPRTSGGKDEQFFGPGTRLTVL.

The chain uses TRBV6-5 and TRBJ2-7; D ambiguous. Trimming removed 8 bases from V and 0 bases from J, with 14 bases in between. CDR3 length: 14 residues. Germline assignment: CDR1 MNHEY and CDR2 SVGAGI. For the CDR3, the DNA is TGTGCCAGCGGACCTCCTGAGAACTCCTACGAGCAGTACTTC. Its protein is CASGPPENSYEQYF.

This chain connects TRBV7-2 to TRBJ2-7, with D possibly TRBD2 on 6 matching bases. The germline V gene has CDR1 SGHTA and CDR2 FQGNSA. CDR3 length: 14 amino acids. With 0 bases removed from V and 6 bases from J, the gap between germline ends came to 12 bases. The CDR3 nucleotides read TGTGCCAGCAGCTTAGCGGCGGGGACGCGCGAGCAGTACTTC. The encoded protein is CASSLAAGTREQYF. Filled out from reference TRBV7-2 and TRBJ2-7, the complete variable domain reads GAGVSQSPSNKVTEKGKDVELRCDPISGHTALYWYRQSLGQGLEFLIYFQGNSAPDKSGLPSDRFSAERTGGSVSTLTIQRTQQEDSAVYLCASSLAAGTREQYFGPGTRLTVT.

In regard to this clone: The same CDR3 also results from other DNA sequences found in this sample. J is TRBJ1-5 and V is TRBV7-2; the D gene is possibly TRBD1 (5 bases). V was trimmed by 1 base and J by 7 bases, leaving 11 bases between them. Looked up from germline, CDR1 is SGHTA and CDR2 is FQGNSA. CDR3 length: 14 amino acids. The CDR3 is CASSLGGTPQPQHF. CDR3 coding DNA: TGTGCCAGCAGCTTAGGGGGGACCCCACAGCCCCAGCATTTT.

The J gene is TRBJ2-1, the V gene TRBV14; D is ambiguous. Trimming shortened V by 5 bases and J by 7 bases, and 6 bases separated the two germline ends. The CDR3 is 11 amino acids. CDR1 and CDR2 (germline): SGHDN, FVKESK. The CDR3 loop reads CASSDRNEQFF. The CDR3 DNA is TGTGCCAGCAGCGACCGAAATGAGCAGTTCTTC.

Here the CDR3 reads CASRGLAGGTSGELFF. CDR3 DNA: TGTGCCAGCAGGGGACTAGCGGGGGGGACTTCCGGGGAGCTGTTTTTT. This chain links TRBV2 with TRBJ2-2, with 16 bases fitting TRBD2. The J segment lost 6 bases and the V segment lost 6 bases, leaving 4 bases of the junction unmatched. From germline, CDR1 is SNHLY and CDR2 FYNNEI. The CDR3 totals 16 residues.